A single sample gave rise to the 3 T cell receptor beta chains below, sequenced in a study of blood T cells in healthy people across ages. A sample-barcoded 5' primer and a J-beta primer mix were used in a second PCR of about 7 to 12 cycles. TCRdb re-called the 5' RACE reads through MiXCR, storing one row per CDR3 protein. The repertoire includes 500,000 to 600,000 distinct CDR3 sequences, 25% to 30% of them detected once, and around 20% sits in the top ten. Material: blood. The receptor set was obtained from a woman between 65 and 79 years old in good health.

This chain links TRBV7-2 with TRBJ2-5; D possibly corresponds to TRBD2 (6 bases). Near its end, the DNA agrees better with TRBJ2-7, so the J call may be wrong. The CDR3 is 14 amino acids. CDR1 SGHTA and CDR2 FQGNSA come from the germline V gene. The CDR3 DNA follows: TGTGCCAGCAGCTTAAAAGGGACTTCCCACGAGCAGTACTTC. Its translation: CASSLKGTSHEQYF.

This clonotype was found a few times. V gene TRBV7-2 combines with J gene TRBJ1-2; no firm D call. Germline CDR1 and CDR2: SGHTA and FQGNSA. This CDR3 comprises 14 residues. V lost 5 bases to trimming and J lost 4 bases, with 14 bases between them. The CDR3 DNA follows: TGTGCCAGCAGCCTCCCCCGGACCTCCTATGGCTACACCTTC. It codes for CASSLPRTSYGYTF.

This clonotype was counted only a few times. This chain connects TRBV12-3 or TRBV12-4 to TRBJ1-1; the D is unclear. Trimming took off 1 base at V and 11 bases at J, with 17 bases between the two ends. The CDR3 is 14 amino acids. CDR3 nucleotide sequence: TGTGCCAGCAGTTTAGAGTTACGGGGTCGAGGGGCTTTCTTT. Protein sequence: CASSLELRGRGAFF.